Below, 13 T cell receptor beta chains from the same sample are listed, as sequenced in a study of blood T cell repertoires in COVID-19. Generated by immunoSEQ multiplex PCR, the TCRdb table keeps only in-frame clones and is missing some. Among approximately 70,000 clones listed, approximately 89% were seen once. Sequencing was performed on peripheral blood. Receptor source: a woman in her fifties or sixties with acute or convalescent COVID-19.

The gene calls are TRBV9 and TRBJ2-1, with D perhaps TRBD2 (6 bases). V gave up 2 bases and J gave up 6 bases, with 18 bases separating them. CDR1 is SGDLS, CDR2 YYNGEE, per germline. This CDR3 has 16 amino acids. CDR3 sequence reads: CASSVTKETRSNEQFF. The CDR3 bases are TGTGCCAGCAGCGTTACGAAAGAGACTAGGTCCAATGAGCAGTTCTTC.

The rearrangement uses TRBV6-6 and TRBJ2-1; weak D call: TRBD1 (6 bases). V lost 4 bases, J lost 2 bases, and 12 bases lay in between. Germline V CDR1 and CDR2: MNHNY, SVGAGI (reference sequence). The CDR3 runs to 15 residues. CDR3 loop: CASSFPQGAYNEQFF. CDR3 coding DNA: TGTGCCAGCAGTTTCCCACAGGGCGCCTACAATGAGCAGTTCTTC.

The chain has TRBV5-1 and TRBJ2-7, with D perhaps matching TRBD2 (7 bases). V was cut by 4 bases and J by 3 bases, with 11 bases left in between. Germline V gene data show CDR1 as SGHRS and CDR2 as YFSETQ. CDR3 length: 13 amino acids. CDR3 DNA: TGCGCCAGCAGCCAGCGGGACAACTACGAGCAGTACTTC. Its translation: CASSQRDNYEQYF.

The chain couples TRBV27 to TRBJ1-5, with D perhaps matching TRBD1 (6 bases). V lost 5 bases and J 4 bases, leaving 15 bases between the germline ends. This CDR3 is 15 amino acids long. Germline V lookup: CDR1 MNHEY, CDR2 SMNVEV (reference sequence). The DNA of the CDR3 is TGTGCCAGCAGTCTAGGAGCGGGGACAAATCAGCCCCAGCATTTT. Translation: CASSLGAGTNQPQHF.

This rearrangement joins TRBV2 to TRBJ2-7; D remains ambiguous. The V gene lost 5 bases and the J gene lost 5 bases, with 7 bases spanning the gap. This CDR3 contains 11 residues. Per the germline V gene, CDR1 is SNHLY and CDR2 is FYNNEI. Here the CDR3 DNA reads TGTGCCAGCAGTACACCAAACGAGCAGTACTTC. Its translation is CASSTPNEQYF.

In DNA form, the CDR3 reads TGTGCCAGCAGCCCCCGGGACAGGGTTTATGGCTACACCTTC. This encodes CASSPRDRVYGYTF. This chain uses TRBV9 with TRBJ1-2; 9 positions match TRBD1. V was clipped by 4 bases and J by 5 bases; unmatched bases: 6. CDR1 and CDR2 (germline): SGDLS, YYNGEE. The CDR3 has 14 residues.

The chain combines TRBV15 with TRBJ2-1, with D possibly being TRBD2 (5 bases). The CDR3 extends over 15 amino acids. V lost 5 bases, J lost 3 bases, and 14 bases lay in between. The germline V gene has CDR1 LNHNV and CDR2 YYDKDF (reference sequence). The CDR3 loop reads CATSVTADRYNEQFF. CDR3 nucleotides: TGTGCCACCAGCGTCACAGCGGATCGCTACAATGAGCAGTTCTTC.

The J gene is TRBJ2-1, the V gene TRBV3-1 (or the pseudogene TRBV3-2), with TRBD2 matching 8 bases. From germline, CDR1 is LGHDT and CDR2 YNNKEL (reference sequence). The CDR3 is 15 amino acids. The ends lost 0 bases at V and 10 bases at J; junction bases unmatched: 8. This CDR3 reads CASSQDGVAGREQFF. The CDR3 coding sequence is TGTGCCAGCAGCCAAGATGGGGTAGCGGGGAGGGAGCAGTTCTTC.

The V gene is TRBV10-1, the J gene TRBJ1-1, with unresolved D. Trimming shortened V by 4 bases and J by 2 bases, and 8 bases separated the two germline ends. The length of the CDR3 is 13 residues. CDR1 WNHNN and CDR2 SYGVQD come from the germline V gene (reference sequence). CDR3 sequence reads: CASSAQVNTEAFF. The CDR3 coding sequence is TGCGCCAGCAGTGCTCAGGTAAACACTGAAGCTTTCTTT.

This sequence joins TRBV24-1 and TRBJ2-5, with D possibly being TRBD1 (5 bases). The CDR3 runs to 15 residues. Looked up from germline, CDR1 is KGHDR and CDR2 is SFDVKD. Trimming took 3 bases from V and 4 from J, leaving 14 bases between them. CDR3 in amino acids: CATSDPGRVGETQYF. The CDR3 DNA reads TGTGCCACCAGTGATCCGGGCAGGGTCGGAGAGACCCAGTACTTC.

The V call is TRBV5-1, the J call TRBJ1-2, with D possibly TRBD1 on 5 matching bases. V lost 0 bases to trimming and J lost 0 bases, with 12 bases between them. The CDR3 extends over 16 amino acids. CDR1 and CDR2 from the germline V gene are SGHRS and YFSETQ. The CDR3 sequence: CASSLDGRATNYGYTF. Written as DNA, the CDR3 is TGCGCCAGCAGCTTGGATGGCAGGGCTACTAACTATGGCTACACCTTC.

The table lists this clone with a count of one. The chain is built from TRBV19 and TRBJ1-4, with 8 bases identical to TRBD1. This CDR3 has 13 residues. Germline CDR1 LNHDA, CDR2 SQIVND (reference sequence). CDR3 sequence (DNA): TGTGCTACCCAAGGGACAGGAGATGAAAAACTGTTTTTT. Translating it yields CATQGTGDEKLFF. The full variable domain, its missing parts supplied by reference TRBV19 and TRBJ1-4, is DGGITQSPKYLFRKEGQNVTLSCEQNLNHDAMYWYRQDPGQGLRLIYYSQIVNDFQKGDIAEGYSVSREKKESFPLTVTSAQKNPTAFYLCATQGTGDEKLFFGSGTQLSVL.

This chain uses TRBV4-2 with TRBJ2-7; 10 bases agree with TRBD2. The V and J ends lost 5 bases and 1 base, in that order; junction bases with no gene match: 8. Germline CDR1 LGHNA, CDR2 YNFKEQ. This CDR3 has 16 amino acids. CDR3 nucleotides: TGTGCCAGCAGCGAACGTACTAGCGGGGTATCCTACGAGCAGTACTTC. It is translated as CASSERTSGVSYEQYF.